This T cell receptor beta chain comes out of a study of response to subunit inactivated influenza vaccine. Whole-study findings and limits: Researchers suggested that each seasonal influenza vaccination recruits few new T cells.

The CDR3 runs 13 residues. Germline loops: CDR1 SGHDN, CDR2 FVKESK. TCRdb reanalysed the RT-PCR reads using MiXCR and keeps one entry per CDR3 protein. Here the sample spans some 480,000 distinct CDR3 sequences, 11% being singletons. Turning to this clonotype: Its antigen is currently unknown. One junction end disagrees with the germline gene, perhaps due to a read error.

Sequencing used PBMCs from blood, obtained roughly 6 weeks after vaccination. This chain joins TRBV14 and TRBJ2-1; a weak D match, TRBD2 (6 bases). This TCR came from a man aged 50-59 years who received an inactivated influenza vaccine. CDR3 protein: CASSQVPGGLGIF. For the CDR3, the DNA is TGTGCCAGCAGCCAAGTCCCTGGGGGGTTGGGGATCTTC.